The rows below give T cell receptor beta chains drawn from one sample of a study of blood T cell repertoires in COVID-19. Generated by immunoSEQ multiplex PCR, the TCRdb table keeps only in-frame clones and is missing some. The table lists around 56,000 clones, around 90% of them singletons. The sample comprised peripheral blood. Receptors originate from an older woman with active or convalescent COVID-19. CDR3s include the opening cysteine and the closing phenylalanine or tryptophan. D genes are given only for firm matches. Rows give clone size only sometimes, using once, few, many, or a class for an expanded clone.

abundance,v_gene,j_gene,d_gene,len,CDR3aa,CDR3nt
.,TRBV19,TRBJ2-1,TRBD2,16,CASSIQLAGAYNEQFF,TGTGCCAGTAGTATTCAACTAGCGGGGGCCTACAATGAGCAGTTCTTC
.,TRBV10-3,TRBJ1-5,.,14,CAISELGGDQPQHF,TGTGCCATCAGTGAGCTTGGCGGGGATCAGCCCCAGCATTTT
.,TRBV18,TRBJ2-2,.,16,CASSPPLAPNTGELFF,TGTGCCAGCTCACCACCCCTAGCGCCGAACACCGGGGAGCTGTTTTTT
.,TRBV18,TRBJ1-4,.,15,CASSPSTGTYEKLFF,TGTGCCAGCTCACCATCCACAGGGACGTATGAAAAACTGTTTTTT
.,TRBV5-1,TRBJ1-5,TRBD1,13,CASSAQGDQPQHF,TGCGCCAGCAGCGCCCAGGGGGATCAGCCCCAGCATTTT
once,TRBV30,TRBJ1-6,TRBD1,15,CAWSVGTGYNSPLHF,TGTGCCTGGAGTGTTGGGACAGGGTACAATTCACCCCTCCACTTT
.,TRBV9,TRBJ2-3,TRBD2,17,CASSVAAGGGLADTQYF,TGTGCCAGCAGCGTAGCGGCGGGGGGCGGTTTAGCAGATACGCAGTATTTT
.,TRBV3-1/TRBV3-2,TRBJ2-5,TRBD1,17,CASSQGRNRGQVETQYF,TGTGCCAGCAGCCAAGGGAGGAATAGGGGGCAGGTGGAGACCCAGTACTTC
.,TRBV19,TRBJ1-5,.,15,CASSMRGVKFQPQHF,TGTGCCAGTAGTATGCGGGGGGTAAAATTTCAGCCCCAGCATTTT
.,TRBV20-1,TRBJ1-5,TRBD1,17,CSASRQGGVYSNQPQHF,TGCAGTGCTAGTCGACAGGGGGGGGTTTATAGCAATCAGCCCCAGCATTTT
.,TRBV27,TRBJ1-5,TRBD1,19,CASSPTSPGGTYSNQPQHF,TGTGCCAGCAGCCCCACCTCGCCAGGGGGGACCTATAGCAATCAGCCCCAGCATTTT
.,TRBV15,TRBJ2-3,TRBD2,14,CATSRASGVDTQYF,TGTGCCACCAGCAGAGCTAGCGGGGTAGATACGCAGTATTTT
.,TRBV6-6,TRBJ1-1,.,13,CASSRQAYAEAFF,TGTGCCAGCAGTCGTCAGGCTTACGCTGAAGCTTTCTTT
.,TRBV6-6,TRBJ2-7,.,14,CASSYGGGPYEQYF,TGTGCCAGCAGTTACGGCGGTGGCCCTTACGAGCAGTACTTC
.,TRBV3-1/TRBV3-2,TRBJ2-3,.,13,CAISRAGGDTQYF,TGTGCCATCTCACGAGCAGGAGGAGATACGCAGTATTTT
.,TRBV6-5,TRBJ2-7,.,13,CASTGRDTYEQYF,TGTGCCAGCACCGGACGGGATACCTACGAGCAGTACTTC
once,TRBV2,TRBJ2-4,.,12,CAIIGGAGSQYF,TGTGCCATAATAGGAGGGGCGGGCAGTCAGTACTTC
.,TRBV28,TRBJ1-1,.,12,CASSFYFPEAFF,TGTGCCAGCAGTTTTTATTTCCCTGAAGCTTTCTTT
once,TRBV9,TRBJ1-2,TRBD1,13,CASSRQGVYGYTF,TGTGCCAGCAGCCGACAGGGGGTCTATGGCTACACCTTC
.,TRBV3-1/TRBV3-2,TRBJ1-6,.,16,CASSLLRTRDNSPLHF,TGTGCCAGCAGCCTTCTCAGGACTAGGGATAATTCACCCCTCCACTTT
.,TRBV24-1,TRBJ2-5,TRBD2,17,CATSDGPLAGVGETQYF,TGTGCCACCAGTGACGGACCTTTGGCGGGGGTAGGGGAGACCCAGTACTTC